The present T cell receptor beta chain was sequenced within a study of blood T cell repertoires in COVID-19. Study summary: Samples of COVID-19 (acute and convalescent) were obtained from the United States, Italy and Spain. Sources were T cells, B-cell-depleted T cells, or PBMCs; the material itself was cDNA or gDNA.

The CDR3 contains 13 residues. Germline CDR1 and CDR2: LGHNA and YNFKEQ. V lost 0 bases to trimming and J lost 8 bases, with 8 bases between them. Sequencing was performed with immunoSEQ multiplex PCR; in TCRdb, only in-frame clones are kept and a portion is missing. The sample shows tens of thousands of clones, roughly nine tenths of them seen only once. The V gene is TRBV4-2, the J gene TRBJ1-3, with D unclear. This receptor was obtained from a man over 45 with acute or convalescent COVID-19. The sample taken for sequencing was peripheral blood. The CDR3 reads CASSQDLRYTIYF. In DNA, the CDR3 is TGTGCCAGCAGCCAAGACCTCAGGTACACCATATATTTT.